Listed here are 2 T cell receptor beta chains from one sample, sequenced in a study of shared clonotypes between healthy human individuals. TCRdb's copy holds only in-frame clones and misses some; the assay was immunoSEQ multiplex PCR. The sample shows nearly 2 million clones, approximately 94% of them seen only once. In the naive CD8 group, cells lacked CD45RO and were positively selected for CCR7, so terminally differentiated effector memory CD45RA+ cells were left out. Sequencing was carried out using naive CD8+ T cells sorted from blood. The receptors here all came from a man aged 18-30 years in good health.

In this sample, this clone turned up once. The chain has TRBV28 and TRBJ1-1; 7 bases align to TRBD1. Trimming at V came to 6 bases and at J to 10 bases, leaving 8 bases not matched to a gene. The CDR3 has 12 amino acids. Germline V CDR1 and CDR2: MDHEN, SYDVKM. CDR3 bases: TGTGCCAGCAGGCTGACAGGGAATGCAGCTTTCTTT. Its translation: CASRLTGNAAFF.

V gene TRBV15 combines with J gene TRBJ1-5, with a possible D match to TRBD1 (5 bases). V gave up 1 base and J gave up 4 bases, with 17 bases separating them. Germline loops: CDR1 LNHNV, CDR2 YYDKDF (reference sequence). This CDR3 is built from 17 residues. This chain's CDR3 is CATSRGVGTLRNQPQHF. The CDR3 coding sequence is TGTGCCACCAGCAGAGGGGTAGGGACTTTGCGGAATCAGCCCCAGCATTTT. The full variable domain, its missing parts supplied by reference TRBV15 and TRBJ1-5, is DAMVIQNPRYQVTQFGKPVTLSCSQTLNHNVMYWYQQKSSQAPKLLFHYYDKDFNNEADTPDNFQSRRPNTSFCFLDIRSPGLGDTAMYLCATSRGVGTLRNQPQHFGDGTRLSIL.